A selection of T cell receptor beta chains follows, all from one sample in a study of OX40 agonist ivuxolimab in advanced cancers. The method was immunoSEQ multiplex PCR; TCRdb's version includes in-frame clones alone and lacks a portion of them. Among approximately 70,000 clones listed, 90% were seen once. Material: CD4+ or CD8+ T cells sorted from blood, obtained in a trial of the OX40 agonist ivuxolimab. The receptors were sampled from an adult with an advanced solid tumor such as melanoma, head and neck, liver or kidney cancer. The CDR3 runs from the conserved cysteine through the conserved F or W. Fields, in order: J gene, CDR3 length, V gene, D gene, clone size, CDR3 protein, CDR3 DNA. D genes are given only for firm matches. Size is omitted from some rows. Given values are once, few, many or a class for expanded clones.

j_gene: TRBJ2-2; len: 17; v_gene: TRBV29-1; d_gene: TRBD2; abundance: NA; CDR3aa: CSVGSASGRTNTGELFF; CDR3nt: TGCAGCGTTGGTTCAGCTAGCGGGAGAACGAACACCGGGGAGCTGTTTTTT
j_gene: TRBJ2-7; len: 13; v_gene: TRBV7-2; d_gene: NA; abundance: NA; CDR3aa: CASSHGTLYEQYF; CDR3nt: TGTGCCAGCAGCCACGGGACTCTCTACGAGCAGTACTTC
j_gene: TRBJ1-4; len: 14; v_gene: TRBV6-1; d_gene: NA; abundance: NA; CDR3aa: CASTRAGPNEKLFF; CDR3nt: TGTGCCAGCACCCGAGCTGGGCCAAATGAAAAACTGTTTTTT
j_gene: TRBJ2-2; len: 12; v_gene: TRBV6-1; d_gene: NA; abundance: NA; CDR3aa: CASRTDGGELFF; CDR3nt: TGTGCCAGCAGAACCGACGGCGGGGAGCTGTTTTTT
j_gene: TRBJ2-1; len: 16; v_gene: TRBV9; d_gene: NA; abundance: NA; CDR3aa: CASSVEGPATYNEQFF; CDR3nt: TGTGCCAGCAGCGTAGAGGGTCCTGCCACCTACAATGAGCAGTTCTTC
j_gene: TRBJ1-1; len: 14; v_gene: TRBV18; d_gene: NA; abundance: few; CDR3aa: CASSPSRMNTEAFF; CDR3nt: TGTGCCAGCTCACCGTCCCGGATGAACACTGAAGCTTTCTTT
j_gene: TRBJ1-4; len: 14; v_gene: TRBV5-6; d_gene: TRBD1; abundance: NA; CDR3aa: CASSSGQGVEKLFF; CDR3nt: TGTGCCAGCAGCTCGGGACAGGGTGTCGAAAAACTGTTTTTT
j_gene: TRBJ1-5; len: 15; v_gene: TRBV7-2; d_gene: NA; abundance: NA; CDR3aa: CASSWNGQFNQPQHF; CDR3nt: TGTGCCAGCAGCTGGAATGGACAGTTCAATCAGCCCCAGCATTTT
j_gene: TRBJ1-4; len: 13; v_gene: TRBV11-2; d_gene: TRBD1; abundance: few; CDR3aa: CASSEDREGKLFF; CDR3nt: TGTGCCAGCAGCGAAGACAGGGAGGGAAAACTGTTTTTT
j_gene: TRBJ1-4; len: 13; v_gene: TRBV28; d_gene: NA; abundance: NA; CDR3aa: CAMSSPTNEKLFF; CDR3nt: TGTGCCATGTCAAGTCCGACTAATGAAAAACTGTTTTTT
j_gene: TRBJ2-4; len: 20; v_gene: TRBV12-5; d_gene: TRBD1; abundance: NA; CDR3aa: CASGPLSGQGRSLAKNIQYF; CDR3nt: TGTGCTAGTGGACCCCTCTCTGGACAGGGGAGGAGTCTAGCCAAAAACATTCAGTACTTC
j_gene: TRBJ2-5; len: 14; v_gene: TRBV9; d_gene: TRBD2; abundance: NA; CDR3aa: CASSVGLAGETQYF; CDR3nt: TGTGCCAGCAGCGTAGGACTAGCGGGCGAGACCCAGTACTTC
j_gene: TRBJ1-1; len: 14; v_gene: TRBV9; d_gene: NA; abundance: many; CDR3aa: CASSVDSGDTEAFF; CDR3nt: TGTGCCAGCAGCGTAGACAGTGGGGACACTGAAGCTTTCTTT
j_gene: TRBJ2-2; len: 14; v_gene: TRBV15; d_gene: NA; abundance: NA; CDR3aa: CATSRAGNTGELFF; CDR3nt: TGTGCCACCAGCAGAGCGGGGAACACCGGGGAGCTGTTTTTT
j_gene: TRBJ2-3; len: 15; v_gene: TRBV19; d_gene: TRBD1; abundance: NA; CDR3aa: CASTPGQGDTDTQYF; CDR3nt: TGTGCCAGCACGCCGGGACAGGGTGATACAGATACGCAGTATTTT
j_gene: TRBJ1-5; len: 14; v_gene: TRBV7-8; d_gene: TRBD1; abundance: NA; CDR3aa: CASSLGTGDQPQHF; CDR3nt: TGTGCCAGCAGCTTAGGGACAGGGGATCAGCCCCAGCATTTT